The T cell receptor (beta chain) under discussion was sequenced for a study of T cell changes during pregnancy in multiple sclerosis. There are 13 residues in the CDR3. CDR1 is MGHRA and CDR2 is YSYEKL in the germline V gene. The V and J ends lost 1 base and 5 bases respectively, with 6 bases between them. Profiled with immunoSEQ multiplex PCR; TCRdb holds only in-frame clones, not every one. The table shows roughly 61,000 clones, with under 95% occurring only once. This clone showed up just a few times. The TCR originated in a female donor in good health, enrolled as a control in a pregnancy study. The chain is built from TRBV4-1 and TRBJ2-1; D remains ambiguous. Sequenced material: peripheral blood, taken in the first trimester of pregnancy. Written as DNA, the CDR3 is TGCGCCAGCAGCCAAGTACAGCACAATGAGCAGTTCTTC. It translates to CASSQVQHNEQFF.